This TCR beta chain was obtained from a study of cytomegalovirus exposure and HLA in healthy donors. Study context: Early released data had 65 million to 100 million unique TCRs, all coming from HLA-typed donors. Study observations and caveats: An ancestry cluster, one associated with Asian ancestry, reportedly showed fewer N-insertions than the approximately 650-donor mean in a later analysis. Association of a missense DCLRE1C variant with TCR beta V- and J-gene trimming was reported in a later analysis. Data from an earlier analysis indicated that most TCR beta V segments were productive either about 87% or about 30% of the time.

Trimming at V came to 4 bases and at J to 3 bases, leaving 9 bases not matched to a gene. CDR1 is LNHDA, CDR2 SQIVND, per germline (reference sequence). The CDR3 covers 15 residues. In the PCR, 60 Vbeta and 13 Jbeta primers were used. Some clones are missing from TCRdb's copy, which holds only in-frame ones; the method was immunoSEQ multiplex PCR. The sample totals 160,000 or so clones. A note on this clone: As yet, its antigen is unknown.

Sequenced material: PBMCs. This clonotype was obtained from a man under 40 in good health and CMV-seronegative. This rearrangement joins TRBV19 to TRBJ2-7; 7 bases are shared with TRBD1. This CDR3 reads CASSNRGQSSYEQYF. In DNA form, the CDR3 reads TGTGCCAGTAGTAACCGGGGACAGAGCAGCTACGAGCAGTACTTC.